The 22 T cell receptor beta chains in this list originate from one sample, sequenced in a study of blood T cell repertoires in COVID-19. This table comes from immunoSEQ multiplex PCR, and its TCRdb copy is limited to in-frame clones, with some not included. The table includes about 160,000 clones, over 70% detected once. Sample: PBMCs or T cells enriched from blood (not recorded which). These receptors were collected from a woman between 40 and 55 years old with acute COVID-19.

This rearrangement joins TRBV5-6 to TRBJ2-7; TRBD1 matches at 9 bases. This CDR3 region has 14 residues. CDR1 and CDR2 from the germline V gene are SGHDT and YYEEEE. Losses at the gene ends were 2 bases for V and 2 bases for J; bases not matched to a gene: 2. DNA for the CDR3: TGTGCCAGCAGCTTTGGGACAGGGACCTACGAGCAGTACGTC. Amino acids: CASSFGTGTYEQYV.

This clone was counted ten times or more. Other DNA sequences of this sample code for an identical CDR3. The chain is built from TRBV6-1 and TRBJ1-5, with D maybe TRBD1 (6 bases). The CDR3 runs to 15 residues. V lost 1 base, J lost 6 bases, and 13 bases lay in between. Germline values: CDR1 MNHNS, CDR2 SASEGT. The DNA of the CDR3 is TGTGCCAGCAGTGAAGACGGGGGGCGGGGTCAGCCCCAGCATTTT. It translates to CASSEDGGRGQPQHF.

The chain couples TRBV6-5 to TRBJ2-2, with 9 bases fitting TRBD2. The CDR3 sequence is 15 residues long. Trimming took 7 bases from V and 7 from J; bases not matched to a gene: 10. CDR1 is MNHEY and CDR2 is SVGAGI in the germline V gene. CDR3 sequence (DNA): TGTGCCAGCAAGGGGCGGGAGGGCCGCGGCGGGGAGCTGTTTTTT. Its translation: CASKGREGRGGELFF.

This rearrangement joins TRBV27 to TRBJ2-7; 7 bases are shared with TRBD2. Trimming took 6 bases from V and 3 from J; bases not matched to a gene: 8. CDR1 MNHEY and CDR2 SMNVEV come from the germline V gene (reference sequence). The CDR3 runs to 14 residues. DNA for the CDR3: TGTGCCAGCAGCACTAGGAGCGGGGTCTACGAGCAGTACGTC. Amino acids: CASSTRSGVYEQYV.

The chain couples TRBV6-5 to TRBJ2-1; D is ambiguous. Between the trimmed V and J ends, which lost 4 bases and 12 bases, there was a span of 16 bases. The CDR3 runs to 13 residues. CDR1 and CDR2 from the germline V gene are MNHEY and SVGAGI. The DNA of the CDR3 is TGTGCCAGCAGTTCTGAGACCCGGGTTACGCAGTTCTTC. Its protein is CASSSETRVTQFF.

V gene TRBV6-2 or TRBV6-3 combines with J gene TRBJ2-7; the match to TRBD1 covers 8 bases. CDR3 length: 15 residues. J was trimmed by 3 bases and V by 5 bases; bases with no gene match: 9. The V gene's germline CDR1 is MNHEY and CDR2 SVGEGT. CDR3 bases: TGTGCCAGCAGTGACAGGACAGGGAACCGCTACGAGCAGTACTTC. Translated: CASSDRTGNRYEQYF.

The CDR3 is CASSTSSGSVGNEQFF. Here the CDR3 DNA reads TGTGCCAGCAGCACAAGCTCGGGATCGGTTGGTAATGAGCAGTTCTTC. The rearrangement joins TRBV5-4 to TRBJ2-1; tentative D call: TRBD2 (5 bases). CDR1 is SGHNT and CDR2 is YYREEE in the germline V gene (reference sequence). This CDR3 has 16 amino acids. The V end was cut by 4 bases, the J end by 7 bases, with 21 bases between.

The chain combines TRBV19 with TRBJ1-5; the D gene is possibly TRBD1 (6 bases). Trimming pared 0 bases from V and 0 bases from J, leaving 18 bases between. CDR1 and CDR2 (germline): LNHDA, SQIVND (reference sequence). The CDR3 covers 19 residues. Here the CDR3 reads CASSIEGHRSDYSNQPQHF. CDR3 nucleotides: TGTGCCAGTAGTATAGAGGGACACCGAAGTGACTATAGCAATCAGCCCCAGCATTTT. Full variable domain (missing parts from reference TRBV19 and TRBJ1-5): DGGITQSPKYLFRKEGQNVTLSCEQNLNHDAMYWYRQDPGQGLRLIYYSQIVNDFQKGDIAEGYSVSREKKESFPLTVTSAQKNPTAFYLCASSIEGHRSDYSNQPQHFGDGTRLSIL.

The V gene is TRBV13, the J gene TRBJ1-2; D unresolved. The CDR3 is 12 amino acids. Germline V CDR1 and CDR2: PRHDT, FYEKMQ (reference sequence). V lost 1 base and J lost 6, with 6 bases in between. The CDR3 sequence is CASSLAGDGYTF. The CDR3 DNA reads as TGTGCCAGCAGCTTAGCGGGTGATGGCTACACCTTC.

V and J are TRBV20-1 and TRBJ1-1; no firm D call. Trimming took 3 bases from V and 5 from J, leaving 13 bases between them. There are 13 residues in the CDR3. Germline CDR1 DFQATT, CDR2 SNEGSKA (reference sequence). CDR3 DNA sequence: TGCAGTGCTAGTGGAACCGGGGATACTGAAGCTTTCTTT. Translating it yields CSASGTGDTEAFF.

The rearrangement links TRBV3-1 (or the pseudogene TRBV3-2) to TRBJ1-2; D unclear. This CDR3 comprises 13 residues. The ends were cut back, 1 base at V and 7 bases at J, with 10 bases in the middle. Germline loops: CDR1 LGHDT, CDR2 YNNKEL (reference sequence). CDR3 coding DNA: TGTGCCAGCAGCCAAGGGGAGGGTCGTGGCTACACCTTC. The encoded protein is CASSQGEGRGYTF.

This chain links TRBV10-3 with TRBJ1-3; the match to TRBD1 covers 8 bases. Trimming at V came to 6 bases and at J to 0 bases, leaving 4 bases not matched to a gene. The CDR3 sequence is 15 residues long. Looked up from germline, CDR1 is ENHRY and CDR2 is SYGVKD. The CDR3 is CAIRRQGLSGNTIYF. CDR3 coding DNA: TGTGCCATCAGGAGACAGGGGCTCTCTGGAAACACCATATATTTT.

This clone was counted a single time. The chain couples TRBV12-3 or TRBV12-4 to TRBJ2-3, with unresolved D. Trimming shortened V by 7 bases and J by 6 bases, and 8 bases separated the two germline ends. The CDR3 loop spans 11 amino acids. The CDR3 coding sequence is TGTGCCAGCACTTCCGGGGATACGCAGTATTTT. Amino acids: CASTSGDTQYF.

The chain recombines TRBV7-9 with TRBJ1-2, with 9 bases matching TRBD1. V lost 6 bases, J lost 6 bases, and 8 bases stayed unmatched. Germline CDR1 is SEHNR and CDR2 is FQNEAQ (reference sequence). The CDR3 extends over 14 amino acids. The CDR3 spells CASSPRTGDDGYTF. The CDR3 DNA reads TGTGCCAGCAGTCCTAGGACAGGGGACGATGGCTACACCTTC.

The V gene is TRBV5-6, the J gene TRBJ2-1, with 8 bases aligning to TRBD2. V gave up 6 bases and J gave up 7 bases; unmatched junction bases: 12. This CDR3 spans 15 amino acids. Germline loops: CDR1 SGHDT, CDR2 YYEEEE. In DNA, the CDR3 is TGTGCCAGCATACTAAGCGGGAGTGTCGTGAATGAGCAGTTCTTC. This sequence encodes CASILSGSVVNEQFF. Drawing the rest from reference TRBV5-6 and TRBJ2-1, the complete variable domain is DAGVTQSPTHLIKTRGQQVTLRCSPKSGHDTVSWYQQALGQGPQFIFQYYEEEERQRGNFPDRFSGHQFPNYSSELNVNALLLGDSALYLCASILSGSVVNEQFFGPGTRLTVL.

This clone has only one observation. The rearrangement joins TRBV6-5 to TRBJ1-2; 8 bases align to TRBD1. The CDR3 covers 14 residues. From germline, CDR1 is MNHEY and CDR2 SVGAGI. J lost 4 bases, V lost 0 bases, and 1 base had no gene match. The CDR3 DNA follows: TGTGCCAGCAGTTACTCGGGACAGGCCTATGGCTACACCTTC. It specifies CASSYSGQAYGYTF.

J is TRBJ2-3 and V is TRBV14; the D gene is possibly TRBD1 (6 bases). The CDR3 loop spans 15 amino acids. CDR1 and CDR2 (germline): SGHDN, FVKESK. The V end lost 6 bases, the J end lost 1 base, and 14 bases lay between the germline ends. CDR3 nucleotide sequence: TGTGCCAGCAGGTCCCGGGGACACGGCACAGATACGCAGTATTTT. This translates into CASRSRGHGTDTQYF.

The chain carries TRBV27 and TRBJ2-5, with 9 bases identical to TRBD2. Trimming removed 6 bases from V and 7 bases from J; junction bases left unmatched: 9. The CDR3 is 14 residues long. The germline V gene encodes CDR1 MNHEY and CDR2 SMNVEV (reference sequence). The CDR3 DNA reads as TGTGCCAGCAGGCTAGCGGGGCTCCGGGGGACCCAGTACTTC. It translates to CASRLAGLRGTQYF.

The chain is built from TRBV19 and TRBJ2-5; 10 bases fit TRBD1. V lost 6 bases to trimming and J lost 4 bases; unmatched junction nucleotides: 5. The germline V gene has CDR1 LNHDA and CDR2 SQIVND (reference sequence). The CDR3 has 14 residues. CDR3: CASRTGGLGETQYF. CDR3 nucleotide sequence: TGTGCCAGTAGGACAGGGGGCTTGGGAGAGACCCAGTACTTC. The entire variable domain, with the rest obtained from reference TRBV19 and TRBJ2-5, is as follows: DGGITQSPKYLFRKEGQNVTLSCEQNLNHDAMYWYRQDPGQGLRLIYYSQIVNDFQKGDIAEGYSVSREKKESFPLTVTSAQKNPTAFYLCASRTGGLGETQYFGPGTRLLVL.

This clone appeared a few times. The rearrangement links TRBV19 to TRBJ1-2, with D uncertain. CDR3 length equals 14 residues. With 3 bases removed from V and 4 bases from J, the gap between germline ends came to 12 bases. Germline lookup yields CDR1 LNHDA and CDR2 SQIVND (reference sequence). The CDR3 spells CASSISRGPYGYTF. CDR3 in DNA: TGTGCCAGTAGTATTTCTCGAGGGCCCTATGGCTACACCTTC.

The V and J genes are TRBV7-6 and TRBJ1-3; no reliable D call. This CDR3 spans 14 amino acids. The V end lost 1 base, the J end lost 9 bases, and 13 bases lay between the germline ends. Looked up from germline, CDR1 is SGHVS and CDR2 is FNYEAQ. The DNA of the CDR3 is TGTGCCAGCAGCTTAGACAGCCCCCGGGGCACCATATATTTT. Translated, it gives CASSLDSPRGTIYF.

This clone was observed at least ten times. The chain recombines TRBV5-6 with TRBJ2-3; 13 bases are a match to TRBD2. This CDR3 is built from 14 residues. J lost 5 bases, V lost 4 bases, and 1 base had no gene match. From germline, CDR1 is SGHDT and CDR2 YYEEEE. The CDR3 sequence is CASSGLAGEDTQYF. In DNA, the CDR3 is TGTGCCAGCAGCGGACTAGCGGGAGAAGATACGCAGTATTTT. Combining the CDR3 with reference TRBV5-6 and TRBJ2-3 gives the whole variable domain DAGVTQSPTHLIKTRGQQVTLRCSPKSGHDTVSWYQQALGQGPQFIFQYYEEEERQRGNFPDRFSGHQFPNYSSELNVNALLLGDSALYLCASSGLAGEDTQYFGPGTRLTVL.